This paragraph covers one T cell receptor beta chain sequence. The target of this receptor is not known. Within one base of it there is no much larger clone, and no base qualities were kept. The data are from a study of blood T cell repertoires in COVID-19 (TCRdb year 2020). Regarding the complete study: The collaborator samples originated in the United States, Italy and Spain and spanned the acute and convalescent phases of COVID-19. HLA class I and class II types, where available, came from metadata supplied by the sample provider rather than from assay-based typing. Samples were obtained from the ongoing ImmuneRACE study (first 160 participants) and from 1,000 to 1,500 subjects provided by 6 global collaborators. The prospective study material was composed of cDNA or gDNA derived from T cells, B-cell-depleted T cells, or PBMCs. A de-identified subject ID, COVID-19 status, age in years and sex were almost always included in the sample metadata. The repertoires were released in a freely available public database intended as a resource for research on the immune response to SARS-CoV-2. Deeply sampled blood TCRbeta repertoires from subjects exposed to, actively infected with, or recovered from COVID-19 were included in the dataset.

TCRbeta CDR3 regions were amplified from genomic DNA by means of the immunoSEQ Assay, a bias-controlled multiplex PCR. The study's own analysis went as follows. Nucleated cell counts per sample were estimated from amplification of reference gene primers within the assay. Sequence reads were collapsed and filtered to measure the absolute abundance of every unique TCRbeta CDR3 rearrangement. For each sample, productive Simpson clonality was calculated as the square root of Simpson's diversity index across productive rearrangements. TCRdb re-hosts the immuneACCESS table, in-frame sequences only. Its copies lack some clones; in the studies checked, an unresolved V gene accounts for under half of them, and the cause for the rest is not known. V, J and clone size reflect that table, while D and trimming were determined from the DNA. This sample holds around 190,000 clones; 70% to 90% were observed only once. The top ten clones comprise 4.5% to 5% of the sample.

Ends trimmed: V by 9 bases, J by 2 bases; bases unmatched to a gene: 9. According to the germline V gene (reference sequence), CDR1 reads LNHDA and CDR2 reads SQIVND. The CDR3 numbers 15 residues from cysteine through phenylalanine. The DNA shown is the 45-base CDR3, in frame from base 1. Whole blood was collected in K2EDTA tubes by collaborating institutions according to the institutions' own protocols. For TCRbeta analysis, collaborators shipped samples in one of three forms: frozen whole blood, isolated PBMCs, or DNA extracted from either of those sample types. Points the paper makes about the study in general: The quantity of clinical and demographic metadata differed by source and by participant and was supplied without curation.

The chain was built from TRBV19 and TRBJ2-3; 9 central bases correspond to TRBD1. What was sequenced was peripheral blood. This sequence originates from a woman older than 75 with acute or convalescent COVID-19. The CDR3 protein sequence reads: CASGGTGITTDTQYF. The DNA reads TGTGCCAGCGGGGGGACAGGGATAACCACAGATACGCAGTATTTT. Extended through the reference TRBV19 and TRBJ2-3 proteins, this CDR3 yields the full variable domain: DGGITQSPKYLFRKEGQNVTLSCEQNLNHDAMYWYRQDPGQGLRLIYYSQIVNDFQKGDIAEGYSVSREKKESFPLTVTSAQKNPTAFYLCASGGTGITTDTQYFGPGTRLTVL.